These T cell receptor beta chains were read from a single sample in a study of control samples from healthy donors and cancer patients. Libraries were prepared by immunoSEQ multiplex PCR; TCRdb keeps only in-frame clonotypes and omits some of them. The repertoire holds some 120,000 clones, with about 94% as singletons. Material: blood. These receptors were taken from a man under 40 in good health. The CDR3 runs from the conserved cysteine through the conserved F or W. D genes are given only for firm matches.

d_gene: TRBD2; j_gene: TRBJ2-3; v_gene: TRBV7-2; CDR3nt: TGTGCCAGCAGCTTAGTCATAAGCGGGGGCGATACGCAGTATTTT; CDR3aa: CASSLVISGGDTQYF
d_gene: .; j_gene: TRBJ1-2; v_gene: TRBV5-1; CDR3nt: TGCGCCAGCAGCGGGTCGCTCTCTTGGGAACCCCCGGCTAACTATGGCTACACCTTC; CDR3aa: CASSGSLSWEPPANYGYTF
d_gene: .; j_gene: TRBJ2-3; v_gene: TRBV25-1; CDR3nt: TGTGCCAGCAGTTCAGTAGGGGGTTCAGGTACGCAGTATTTT; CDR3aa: CASSSVGGSGTQYF
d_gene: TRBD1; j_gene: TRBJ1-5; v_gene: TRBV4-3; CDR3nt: TGCGCCAGCAGCCAAGAAAAGGGACAGACGAATCAGCCCCAGCATTTT; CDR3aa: CASSQEKGQTNQPQHF
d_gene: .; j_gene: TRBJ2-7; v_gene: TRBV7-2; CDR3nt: TGTGCCAGCAGCTTAGTAGGGGTCGAGCAGTACTTC; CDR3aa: CASSLVGVEQYF
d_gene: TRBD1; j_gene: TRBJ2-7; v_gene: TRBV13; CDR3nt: TGTGCCAGCAGCTTCCCGGGACAGGGGGCCCACGAGCAGTACTTC; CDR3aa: CASSFPGQGAHEQYF
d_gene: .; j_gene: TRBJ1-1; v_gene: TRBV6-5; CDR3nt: TGTGCCAGCAGTCTAAGGGGTGAAGCTTTCTTT; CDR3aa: CASSLRGEAFF
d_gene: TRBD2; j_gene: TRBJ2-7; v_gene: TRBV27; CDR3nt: TGTGCCAGCAGTTTATCCGGGACTACTTGGACCGAGCAGTACTTC; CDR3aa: CASSLSGTTWTEQYF
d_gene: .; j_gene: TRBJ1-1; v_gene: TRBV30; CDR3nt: TGTGCCTGGCTCCCGGGGGGAGCTGAAGCTTTCTTT; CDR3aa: CAWLPGGAEAFF
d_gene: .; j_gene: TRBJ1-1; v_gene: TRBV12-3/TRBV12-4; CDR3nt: TGTGCCAGCAGTTTCAGACAGACTGAAGCTTTCTTT; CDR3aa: CASSFRQTEAFF
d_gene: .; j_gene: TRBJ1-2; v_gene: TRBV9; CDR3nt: TGTGCCAGCAGCGGTACCGATTTCTATGGCTACACCTTC; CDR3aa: CASSGTDFYGYTF
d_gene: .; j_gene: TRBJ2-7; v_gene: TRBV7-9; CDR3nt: TGTGCCAGCAGCCCCCCTTTTAGCGAGCAGTACTTC; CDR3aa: CASSPPFSEQYF
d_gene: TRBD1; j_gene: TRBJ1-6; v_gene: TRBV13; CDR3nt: TGTGCCAGCAGCGTAGGGACAGGATATAATTCACCCCTCCACTTT; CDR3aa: CASSVGTGYNSPLHF
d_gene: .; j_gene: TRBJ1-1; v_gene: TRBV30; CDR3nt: TGTGCCTGGAGTGGGGATAAGAGCACTGAAGCTTTCTTT; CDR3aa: CAWSGDKSTEAFF
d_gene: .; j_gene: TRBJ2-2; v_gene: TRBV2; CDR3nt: TGTGCCAGCAGTGAATCCGGCCCGACCGGGGAGCTGTTTTTT; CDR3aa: CASSESGPTGELFF
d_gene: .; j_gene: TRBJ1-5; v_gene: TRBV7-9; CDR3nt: TGTGCCAGCAGCTTAGAGGATAGCAATCAGCCCCAGCATTTT; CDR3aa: CASSLEDSNQPQHF
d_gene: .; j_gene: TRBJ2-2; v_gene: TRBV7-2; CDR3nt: TGTGCCAGCAGCTTAGGTCCCAGTACCGGGGAGCTGTTTTTT; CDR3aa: CASSLGPSTGELFF
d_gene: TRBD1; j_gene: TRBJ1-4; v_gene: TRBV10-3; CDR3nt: TGTGCCATCAGTGACGGGACAGAACGATCGACTAATGAAAAACTGTTTTTT; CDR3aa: CAISDGTERSTNEKLFF
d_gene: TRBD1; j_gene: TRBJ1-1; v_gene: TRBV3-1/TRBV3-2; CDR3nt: TGTGCCAGCATCTCAGGACAGGGGGCGCGCACTGAAGCTTTCTTT; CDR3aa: CASISGQGARTEAFF
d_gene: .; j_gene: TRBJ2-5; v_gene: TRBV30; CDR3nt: TGTGCCTGGAGTGCCGGCAGGGGGGGATCAAAGTACTTC; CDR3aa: CAWSAGRGGSKYF